Each of the 7 T cell receptor beta chains below was sequenced from the same sample in a study of cytomegalovirus exposure and HLA in healthy donors. The study ran its PCR with 60 Vbeta and 13 Jbeta primers. Clones were read by immunoSEQ multiplex PCR, and TCRdb kept only the in-frame ones, dropping some. The sample includes approximately 150,000 clones, 75% to 85% seen only once; the top ten take around 13%. Source material: PBMCs. These receptors were taken from a woman aged 50 to 60 in good health and CMV-seropositive.

V gene TRBV13 combines with J gene TRBJ1-6, with 9 bases matching TRBD1. The length of the CDR3 is 13 residues. CDR1 and CDR2 from the germline V gene are PRHDT and FYEKMQ (reference sequence). V trimming: 6 bases; J trimming: 10 bases; junction bases outside the gene matches: 4. The CDR3 DNA follows: TGTGCCAGCAGGGGACAGGGAAACTCACCCCTCCACTTT. It codes for CASRGQGNSPLHF.

The table lists this clone with a few counts. The V call is TRBV14, the J call TRBJ2-5; 8 bases are shared with TRBD1. TRBJ2-7 matches the DNA end more closely, so the J call is doubtful. Germline loops: CDR1 SGHDN, CDR2 FVKESK. This CDR3 is 15 amino acids long. CDR3 DNA sequence: TGTGCCAGCAGCCTCGGACAGGGAGGTACCTACGAGCAGTACTTC. This sequence encodes CASSLGQGGTYEQYF.

The rearrangement links TRBV5-1 to TRBJ2-7; TRBD2 agrees at 8 bases. Per germline, CDR1 SGHRS and CDR2 YFSETQ. The J segment lost 3 bases and the V segment lost 5 bases, leaving 7 bases of the junction unmatched. The CDR3 sequence is 14 residues long. DNA for the CDR3: TGCGCCAGCAGGGGTAGCGGGGTTGACTACGAGCAGTACTTC. The encoded protein is CASRGSGVDYEQYF.

This clone occurred once. V is TRBV9 and J is TRBJ1-1; 8 bases are a match to TRBD1. V trimming: 2 bases; J trimming: 4 bases; junction bases outside the gene matches: 4. This CDR3 comprises 14 residues. Per germline, CDR1 SGDLS and CDR2 YYNGEE. In DNA, the CDR3 is TGTGCCAGCAGCGTGGTTACAGGGGGCACTGAAGCTTTCTTT. Protein: CASSVVTGGTEAFF.

The gene calls are TRBV7-9 and TRBJ2-3, with 11 nucleotides matching TRBD2. V gave up 4 bases and J gave up 5 bases; unmatched junction bases: 11. CDR3 length: 17 amino acids. Looked up from germline, CDR1 is SEHNR and CDR2 is FQNEAQ (reference sequence). DNA of the CDR3: TGTGCCAGCAGCTCCGCGTCCCTAGCGGGGGGCCGAGATACGCAGTATTTT. Encoded protein: CASSSASLAGGRDTQYF.

J is TRBJ2-5 and V is TRBV5-1, with TRBD1 as a possible D gene (6 bases). Germline CDR1 SGHRS, CDR2 YFSETQ. Trimming shortened V by 1 base and J by 2 bases, and 9 bases separated the two germline ends. This CDR3 contains 14 residues. The CDR3 sequence: CASSLRTVQETQYF. For the CDR3, the DNA is TGCGCCAGCAGCTTGAGGACAGTTCAAGAGACCCAGTACTTC.

Concerning this clone: The junction departs from the called germline gene at one end, perhaps through a read error. The gene calls are TRBV7-2 and TRBJ2-2; TRBD2 matches at 7 bases. The germline V gene has CDR1 SGHTA and CDR2 FQGNSA. The CDR3 extends over 17 amino acids. The CDR3 sequence: CASSLDVGRAKTGELFF. For the CDR3, the DNA is TGTGCCAGCAGCTTAGATGTGGGGAGGGCGAAGACCGGGGAGCTGTTTTTT.